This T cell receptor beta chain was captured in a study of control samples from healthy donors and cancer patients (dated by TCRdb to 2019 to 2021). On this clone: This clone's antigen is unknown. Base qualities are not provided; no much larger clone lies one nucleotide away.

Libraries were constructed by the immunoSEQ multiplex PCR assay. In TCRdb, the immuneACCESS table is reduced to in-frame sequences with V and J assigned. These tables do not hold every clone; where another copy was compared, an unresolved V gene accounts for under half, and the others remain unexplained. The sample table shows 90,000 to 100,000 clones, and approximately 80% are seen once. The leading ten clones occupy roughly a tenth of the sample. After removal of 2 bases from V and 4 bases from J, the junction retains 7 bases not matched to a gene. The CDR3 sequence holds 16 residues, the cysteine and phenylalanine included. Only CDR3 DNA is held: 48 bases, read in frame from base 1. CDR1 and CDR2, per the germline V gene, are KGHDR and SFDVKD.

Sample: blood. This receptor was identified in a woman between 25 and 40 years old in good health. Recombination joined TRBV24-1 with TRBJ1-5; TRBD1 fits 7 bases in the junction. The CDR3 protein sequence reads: CATSDSGTVFNQPQHF. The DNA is TGTGCCACCAGTGATTCCGGGACAGTCTTTAATCAGCCCCAGCATTTT.